This TCR beta chain was identified during a study of T cell changes during pregnancy in multiple sclerosis (dated by TCRdb to between 2018 and 2021). Broadly, across the study: Changes in the T cell repertoire over the course of pregnancy were examined in this study in women with multiple sclerosis.

About this clone: The antigen this receptor binds is unknown. No clone much larger than this one lies a single base away; base qualities are absent.

From cysteine to phenylalanine, the CDR3 is 16 amino acids long. The CDR3 DNA has 48 bases and is translated from base 1. V lost 1 base and J lost 4 bases; the stretch between them is 14 bases long. CDR1 SEHNR and CDR2 FQNEAQ were looked up in the germline V gene (reference sequence). The library came from the immunoSEQ multiplex PCR assay. The table was pulled from immuneACCESS by TCRdb, which kept in-frame rearrangements only. Such tables lose some clones; where checked, under half of the loss comes from unresolved V genes, and the rest has no known cause. This sample is represented by 50,000 to 60,000 clones; around 92% of them were singletons. The ten biggest clones cover 0.15% to 0.2% of the sample.

The chain links TRBV7-9 with TRBJ2-1; TRBD1 might be the D gene, on 6 matching bases. The source was CD4+ T cells from peripheral blood mononuclear cells, collected after pregnancy. The TCR was taken from a female donor in good health, enrolled as a control in a pregnancy study. The sequenced DNA: TGTGCCAGCAGCTTAGGGTCCCATAGGGGGTACAATGAGCAGTTCTTC. Its protein is CASSLGSHRGYNEQFF. Outside the CDR3, residues come from the reference TRBV7-9 and TRBJ2-1 proteins, so the full variable domain is: DTGVSQNPRHKITKRGQNVTFRCDPISEHNRLYWYRQTLGQGPEFLTYFQNEAQLEKSRLLSDRFSAERPKGSFSTLEIQRTEQGDSAMYLCASSLGSHRGYNEQFFGPGTRLTVL.